These 22 T cell receptor beta chains were sequenced from one sample in a study of cytomegalovirus exposure and HLA in healthy donors. The primer mix had 60 Vbeta and 13 Jbeta primers. Produced via immunoSEQ multiplex PCR; TCRdb's table is partial and in-frame only. This sample yields about 130,000 clones, of which roughly 9.6% are seen a single time; more than 6.5% belongs to the top ten. Sequenced input: PBMCs. These receptors all stem from a woman aged 35 to 49 in good health and CMV-seropositive.

The chain joins TRBV6-5 to TRBJ1-6, with a tentative D call TRBD1 (5 bases). The germline CDR1 and CDR2 sequences are MNHEY and SVGAGI. This CDR3 contains 14 residues. Trimming pared 6 bases from V and 7 bases from J, leaving 13 bases between. The CDR3 is CASRPGLGNSPLHF. CDR3 coding DNA: TGTGCCAGCAGGCCGGGACTTGGCAATTCACCCCTCCACTTT.

The rearrangement joins TRBV6-1 to TRBJ1-6; D might be TRBD1 (6 bases). Germline CDR1 MNHNS, CDR2 SASEGT. The CDR3 contains 15 residues. Trimming removed 4 bases from V and 6 bases from J, with 13 bases in between. In DNA, the CDR3 is TGTGCCAGCAGTGTAAAAAGGGGGGGTAATTCACCCCTCCACTTT. Translating it yields CASSVKRGGNSPLHF.

In its sample, this clone was seen a few times. The V and J genes are TRBV7-9 and TRBJ2-5, with 7 positions matching TRBD2. V gave up 1 base and J gave up 2 bases; unmatched junction bases: 1. The CDR3 is 14 amino acids. Germline V CDR1 and CDR2: SEHNR, FQNEAQ (reference sequence). CDR3 residues: CASSLGGGQETQYF. The CDR3 DNA follows: TGTGCCAGCAGCTTAGGGGGGGGACAAGAGACCCAGTACTTC.

This chain links TRBV5-6 with TRBJ2-3; TRBD2 aligns across 16 bases. The junction had 7 bases not matched to a gene; V was cut back by 4 bases and J by 5 bases. CDR1 is SGHDT and CDR2 is YYEEEE in the germline V gene. This CDR3 is 17 amino acids long. The CDR3 region is CASSPGLAGGPEDTQYF. In nucleotides, the CDR3 is TGTGCCAGCAGCCCGGGACTAGCGGGGGGGCCGGAAGATACGCAGTATTTT.

This clone has a handful of counts. The sample carries other DNA sequences with the same CDR3. The chain has TRBV27 and TRBJ2-7, with TRBD2 matching 8 bases. Germline V gene sequence: CDR1 MNHEY, CDR2 SMNVEV (reference sequence). The CDR3 is 13 residues long. J gave up 4 bases and V 2 bases, and 1 base lay outside the gene matches. CDR3 in amino acids: CASSLAGGYEQYF. In DNA form, the CDR3 reads TGTGCCAGCAGTTTAGCGGGGGGATACGAGCAGTACTTC.

This clone was seen more than once but under ten times. The chain recombines TRBV27 with TRBJ2-7; 8 nucleotides line up with TRBD1. V lost 5 bases to trimming and J lost 4 bases; unmatched junction nucleotides: 10. CDR1 MNHEY and CDR2 SMNVEV come from the germline V gene (reference sequence). The CDR3 loop spans 15 amino acids. DNA for the CDR3: TGTGCCAGCAGTCCCCGGACAGGGTCGACTTACGAGCAGTACTTC. Its protein is CASSPRTGSTYEQYF.

The rearrangement links TRBV5-1 to TRBJ2-5, with TRBD1 matching over 9 bases. This CDR3 has 14 amino acids. J gave up 4 bases and V 7 bases, and 8 bases lay outside the gene matches. The V gene's germline CDR1 is SGHRS and CDR2 YFSETQ. CDR3 loop: CASRLQGASETQYF. CDR3 DNA sequence: TGCGCCAGCCGTTTACAGGGGGCTTCAGAGACCCAGTACTTC.

This chain uses TRBV5-1 with TRBJ1-2; D may be TRBD1 (6 bases). The CDR3 length is 14 residues. Germline V gene data show CDR1 as SGHRS and CDR2 as YFSETQ. Trimming cost V 0 bases and J 2 bases, with 8 bases left between them. The CDR3 reads CASSLEGTNYGYTF. In DNA form, the CDR3 reads TGCGCCAGCAGCTTGGAGGGGACAAACTATGGCTACACCTTC.

This clone occurred a few times. V gene TRBV29-1 combines with J gene TRBJ2-3; weak D call: TRBD2 (5 bases). The length of the CDR3 is 14 residues. Trimming removed 4 bases at V and 3 bases at J, with 14 bases between. Germline CDR1 reads SQVTM; CDR2 reads ANQGSEA. DNA of the CDR3: TGCAGCGTTGTTAAGGGTAGGGAGACAGATACGCAGTATTTT. Translating gives CSVVKGRETDTQYF.

This clone has just a few counts. This chain connects TRBV27 to TRBJ1-2, with TRBD1 identical over 12 bases. Germline CDR1 reads MNHEY; CDR2 reads SMNVEV (reference sequence). V dropped 4 bases and J dropped 7; count of bases not matched to a gene: 1. The CDR3 has 13 residues. CDR3 protein: CASSSGQGAGYTF. The CDR3 region has the DNA TGTGCCAGCAGTTCGGGACAGGGGGCTGGCTACACCTTC.

The table lists this clone with a few counts. The CDR3 DNA reads TGTGCCAGCTCACCACCCCGGGAGGATTTCGGGAGCTCCTACGAGCAGTACTTC. It is translated as CASSPPREDFGSSYEQYF. The rearrangement uses TRBV18 and TRBJ2-7; TRBD2 aligns across 7 bases. The ends lost 0 bases at V and 0 bases at J; junction bases unmatched: 11. In germline, CDR1 is KGHSH, CDR2 LQKENI. The CDR3 covers 18 residues. The whole variable domain, remainder taken from reference TRBV18 and TRBJ2-7, is NAGVMQNPRHLVRRRGQEARLRCSPMKGHSHVYWYRQLPEEGLKFMVYLQKENIIDESGMPKERFSAEFPKEGPSILRIQQVVRGDSAAYFCASSPPREDFGSSYEQYFGPGTRLTVT.

This clone was seen only a few times. The V gene is TRBV7-2, the J gene TRBJ1-6, with no clear D. The CDR3 has 12 amino acids. Per germline, CDR1 SGHTA and CDR2 FQGNSA. Trimming took off 1 base at V and 12 bases at J, with 7 bases between the two ends. In DNA form, the CDR3 reads TGTGCCAGCAGCTTAGGCCGAGGACCCCTCCACTTT. It yields the protein CASSLGRGPLHF.

This clone was seen a handful of times. The V call is TRBV5-5, the J call TRBJ1-5; maybe TRBD1 (6 bases). CDR1 is SGHKS, CDR2 YYEKEE, per germline (reference sequence). The CDR3 is 18 residues long. V lost 4 bases and J lost 0, with 20 bases in between. The CDR3 region has the DNA TGTGCCAGCAGCCCCTCCGGGGGGCCCGGGTATAGCAATCAGCCCCAGCATTTT. Its protein is CASSPSGGPGYSNQPQHF.

The J gene is TRBJ2-7, the V gene TRBV19, with D tentatively TRBD1 (5 bases). Germline V gene data show CDR1 as LNHDA and CDR2 as SQIVND (reference sequence). This CDR3 region has 14 residues. Trimming stripped 7 bases from V and 1 base from J, with 14 bases between. DNA for the CDR3: TGTGCCAGTAATCAGGGCCCGCTTTCCTACGAGCAGTACTTC. This sequence encodes CASNQGPLSYEQYF.

This clone appeared a few times. DNA of the CDR3: TGCGCCAGCAGCTCTGGAACAGCTTCGAACACCGGGGAGCTGTTTTTT. Translating gives CASSSGTASNTGELFF. The chain is built from TRBV5-1 and TRBJ2-2; D is unresolved. This CDR3 contains 16 residues. V was clipped by 3 bases and J by 0 bases, with 12 bases between them. Germline V CDR1 and CDR2: SGHRS, YFSETQ.

In its sample, this clone was seen a few times. The chain has TRBV6-1 and TRBJ1-6; TRBD1 is a possible D gene (5 bases). This CDR3 has 15 amino acids. Trimming removed 6 bases from V and 5 bases from J, with 14 bases in between. The V gene's germline CDR1 is MNHNS and CDR2 SASEGT. CDR3: CASRSLTVDNSPLHF. The CDR3 DNA sequence: TGTGCCAGCAGGTCCCTGACAGTAGATAATTCACCCCTCCACTTT.

V gene TRBV18 combines with J gene TRBJ1-1; D remains ambiguous. Germline V CDR1 and CDR2: KGHSH, LQKENI. There are 16 residues in the CDR3. V lost 0 bases, J lost 11 bases, and 22 bases lay in between. CDR3 in DNA: TGTGCCAGCTCACCACCCCCAAACCCGGGTATCGGGGTGGCTTTCTTT. This sequence encodes CASSPPPNPGIGVAFF.

The sample holds a few counts of this clone. V and J are TRBV5-4 and TRBJ1-4, with TRBD1 identical over 7 bases. Per germline, CDR1 SGHNT and CDR2 YYREEE (reference sequence). Trimming cost V 3 bases and J 7 bases; bases outside gene matches: 12. This CDR3 has 16 amino acids. CDR3 sequence reads: CASSSGQHRGGEKLFF. CDR3 sequence (DNA): TGTGCCAGCAGCTCGGGACAGCACCGGGGAGGTGAAAAACTGTTTTTT.

The V and J genes are TRBV6-5 and TRBJ1-1; a weak D match, TRBD1 (5 bases). The CDR3 is made up of 13 amino acids. The ends were cut back, 0 bases at V and 8 bases at J, with 10 bases in the middle. The germline gives CDR1 MNHEY, CDR2 SVGAGI. For the CDR3, the DNA is TGTGCCAGCAGTTACTCGCACGGGGGGGAAGCTTTCTTT. Translation: CASSYSHGGEAFF.

Remarks on this clone: Additional DNA sequences in this sample encode the identical CDR3. This chain uses TRBV5-1 with TRBJ1-6; D unresolved. From germline, CDR1 is SGHRS and CDR2 YFSETQ. The CDR3 is 15 amino acids. The V and J ends lost 0 bases and 8 bases respectively, with 12 bases between them. The CDR3 protein is CASSLDAGSDSPLHF. CDR3 sequence (DNA): TGCGCCAGCAGCTTGGATGCGGGTTCAGATTCACCCCTCCACTTT. Supplemented by reference TRBV5-1 and TRBJ1-6, the full variable domain reads KAGVTQTPRYLIKTRGQQVTLSCSPISGHRSVSWYQQTPGQGLQFLFEYFSETQRNKGNFPGRFSGRQFSNSRSEMNVSTLELGDSALYLCASSLDAGSDSPLHFGNGTRLTVT.

CDR3: CASSPAPSGGNFNTGELFF. In DNA, the CDR3 is TGTGCCAGCAGCCCTGCTCCTAGCGGGGGGAATTTCAACACCGGGGAGCTGTTTTTT. The V gene is TRBV7-6, the J gene TRBJ2-2, with 11 bases lining up with TRBD2. Losses at the gene ends were 5 bases for V and 2 bases for J; bases not matched to a gene: 13. This CDR3 is 19 amino acids long. Germline CDR1 is SGHVS and CDR2 is FNYEAQ.

This clone was observed a few times. The chain recombines TRBV5-8 with TRBJ1-2; perhaps TRBD1 as D (5 bases). V was shortened by 5 bases and J by 9 bases, with 17 bases between the two germline ends. Germline assignment: CDR1 SGHTS and CDR2 YDEGEE. CDR3 length equals 13 residues. CDR3 residues: CASRRTRVDSYTF. As DNA, the CDR3 is TGTGCCAGCAGACGGACCAGGGTTGATAGCTACACCTTC.